This TCR beta chain originates from a study of beta chain features in type 1 diabetes (dated by TCRdb to about 2018). With respect to the entire study: Mean age, gender distribution, total cell number and subset yield did not differ between patients and healthy donors. Across all samples, almost 110 million sorted cells were examined, and cell number per subset correlated strongly with RNA yield. Naive and central memory subsets were obtained from all 30 or so donors, but regulatory and stem cell-like memory subsets were isolated from only 8 patients and 8 healthy donors. In the study, TCRB repertoires of sorted circulating CD4+ T cell subsets from recently diagnosed type 1 diabetes patients were compared with those of matched healthy donors.

The entire amount of isolated RNA was reverse transcribed using the High Capacity cDNA Reverse Transcription Kit, so the sequenced TCRB transcripts were expressed ones. Deep immunoSEQ sequencing was performed on naive, central memory and regulatory T cell samples, with an average of around 3.5 million total reads per sample. After sorted cells were lysed in RLT buffer, RNA was extracted with DNase-treated RNeasy Micro or Mini kits, with the choice depending on cell number. Each cell subset was processed separately to prevent cross-contamination, with patient and healthy donor samples processed together. TCRB sequences were amplified from cDNA with the immunoSEQ multiplex PCR, producing 87-bp fragments spanning the CDR3 region. The amplicons were sequenced using the Illumina HiSeq platform. From the authors' description of their analysis: PCR bias was computationally corrected using synthetic template baselines, reads within Hamming distance 2 were collapsed, and singletons that could not be merged were discarded. By aligning reads against IMGT, V, D and J genes, CDR3 length, and insertions or deletions at six rearrangement sites were assigned. Within each subset, clonotype counts were normalized to the number of sorted cells before true diversity and Gini coefficients were calculated with the tcR R package. The overlap coefficient, calculated on TCRB nucleotide sequences, was used to quantify repertoire sharing. Out-of-frame TCRB sequences from naive cells were analyzed to stand in for the pre-selection repertoire. TCRdb limited this immuneACCESS table to in-frame rearrangements with V and J called. A share of clones is missing; checked studies link under half to unresolved V genes, and the rest is unexplained. V and J calls and clone size are given by that table; D and trimming were obtained from the DNA. Recorded for this sample are hundreds of thousands of clones; over 12% of them occurred a single time. The ten top clones hold approximately 0.043% of the sample.

Overall study results and their limits: In all four CD4+ subsets, TCRB CDR3 length was moderately but significantly shorter in type 1 diabetes patients. Shorter templates might be favored by PCR, yet because patient and control samples were amplified and corrected together, any such skew would affect both groups equally. Naive, central memory and regulatory TCRB repertoires appeared more similar among patients than among healthy donors. Because the HLA sub-analyses included only small numbers of individuals, any influence of HLA type on TCRB rearrangement was left unresolved. Fewer insertions and more nucleotide deletions at VDJ recombination sites were observed in patients with type 1 diabetes, implying thymic rearrangement abnormalities. Because cDNA was sequenced instead of genomic DNA, highly expressing activated cells could be over-represented, though the groups showed no difference in activation or CD3 levels.

CDR1 and CDR2 are read off the germline V gene as SGHDT and YYEEEE. From its cysteine to its phenylalanine, the CDR3 spans 15 amino acids. The entry retains the CDR3 DNA only, 45 bases that are in frame from base 1. V drops 3 bases and J drops 0 bases, leaving 13 bases in between. In the case of this clone: Its antigen is unknown. No base qualities exist here, and no much larger clone lies one base off it.

Each donor gave one peripheral blood draw, about 110 mL on average, collected into heparinised tubes. A BD FACSAria II and a panel including CD45RO, CCR7, CD25, CD127, CD95 and CD27 were used to sort naive, central memory, regulatory and stem cell-like memory CD4+ T cells. Purity was above 95% for every sorted population. Right away, PBMCs were isolated by Lymphoprep density gradient centrifugation and were stained directly, with no culture step. So that batch effects would be minimized, each experiment stained and sorted samples in pairs, pairing one healthy donor with one patient. The clonotype originates from a young man with type 1 diabetes. The chain links TRBV5-6 with TRBJ2-7; TRBD1 might be the D gene, on 5 matching bases. Sequenced input: naive CD4+ T cells from blood. The cell subset or site label here, explained by the study, means: true naive CD4+ T cells. The CDR3 sequence is CASSSGLGDSYEQYF. The DNA is as follows: TGTGCCAGCAGCTCGGGCTTAGGGGACTCCTACGAGCAGTACTTC.